Below, one T cell receptor beta chain is given with its context. In this sample, this clonotype turned up a few times. It has no known antigen specificity. It has no much larger one-base neighbor in the sample; base qualities were not kept. Moderately to severely active disease, a Clinical Activity Score of at least 3, a NOSPECS grade of at least 4, and a duration under 3 months were present in ophthalmopathy patients. The study excluded patients with uncontrolled infections, other autoimmune diseases, pregnancy or lactation. Clinical symptoms, serum thyroxine and TRAb, thyroid ultrasound, and orbital computed tomography formed the basis for the diagnoses. Ficoll-Paque density gradient centrifugation was used to isolate PBMCs from about 9 ml of fresh peripheral blood. Total RNA was extracted with Trizol reagent, and quality was checked on an Agilent 2100 Bioanalyzer. The TCR beta CDR3 regions were amplified from the RNA transcripts. The first round of RT-PCR for the TCR CDR3 was performed with the HTBI primer set and the Qiagen OneStep RT-PCR kit. Libraries were constructed in a second round of multiplex PCR, after which size selection and purification were carried out. The libraries were sequenced on an Illumina HiSeq2000 using paired-end 100 bp reads. The authors' pipeline ran thus. SOAPnuke was used to process the raw data, removing reads that contained adapters or uncalled bases, had a mean Phred below 15, or lacked an exact match to the constant primer or identifier. COPE v1.2.5 was used to merge high-quality paired reads, and clonotypes were defined as unique nucleotide sequences. MiTCR v1.1 was used to align the clonotypes against IMGT TRBV, TRBD and TRBJ reference segments. The analysis was restricted to V-J combinations with a frequency above 0.0001, which together covered roughly 99% of the repertoires. The TCS score was defined as F50 (clonal expansion) divided by E x V (chaos), with BLOSUM62-based TCRdist calculated between CDR3 peptides within each V-J. Welch's t-statistics and random forest reduced 500 to 650 V-J features to 10 to 15, which were used in a naive Bayes classifier (R e1071). TCRdb reprocessing: public reads trimmed at Q25 with fastp, clones called with MiXCR, in-frame beta chains kept. Rows with one shared CDR3 protein collapse into an entry with the most common genes and DNA. The V and J calls follow TCRdb's processing rather than the paper's. The sample includes nearly 600,000 distinct CDR3 sequences, with more than 13% observed a single time. Of the sample, around 7% falls within the top ten clones.

This specimen comes from a study of T cells in Graves' hyperthyroidism and ophthalmopathy (dated by TCRdb to about 2019). Concerning the study at large: Peripheral blood samples were taken at the time of initial diagnosis, prior to any treatment. A discovery cohort of roughly 100 patients, about 43 with Graves' ophthalmopathy and about 60 with stable Graves' hyperthyroidism, was used to find distinguishing TCR V-J signatures. The paper reports TCR Vbeta CDR3 sequencing of fewer than 150 peripheral blood samples: approximately 43 ophthalmopathy, under 80 hyperthyroidism and around 17 progressor patients. The 100 discovery patients were randomly split 7:3 into training and test sets. After blood sampling, hyperthyroidism patients were treated with methimazole at a starting dose of 30 mg daily, and ophthalmopathy patients were treated with high-dose intravenous methylprednisolone. Thyroid tissue and blood T-cell repertoires from roughly 6 Graves' hyperthyroidism patients were also compared in the study. Whether ophthalmopathy could be predicted prospectively was tested in an independent validation cohort made up of approximately 19 hyperthyroidism patients plus 17 patients who later progressed to ophthalmopathy. General study outcomes and caveats: No statistical method was used to fix the sample size in advance, and group allocation was not hidden from the investigators. In validation, progression to ophthalmopathy was predicted by the model with 70.59% sensitivity and approximately 78% specificity, a median of approximately 6.5 months before onset. Ophthalmopathy was separated from stable hyperthyroidism by a 13 V-J signature model, with 85% to 90% sensitivity and roughly 81% specificity obtained in cross-validation and 80%/75% obtained in testing. Blood samples also contained most of the expanded thyroid clonotypes (frequency above 0.001), which suggests that blood repertoires may reflect thyroid immune responses.

The germline V gene (reference sequence) sets CDR1 to DFQATT and CDR2 to SNEGSKA. The junction shows trimming of 5 bases on V and 2 bases on J, plus 15 bases between the germline ends. Counted from cysteine to phenylalanine, this CDR3 has 14 amino acids. Just CDR3 DNA is preserved here, 42 bases in frame from base 1. This receptor was identified in a woman under 30 with Graves' ophthalmopathy. The chain is assembled from TRBV20-1 and TRBJ1-2, and the D gene may be TRBD1, 6 bases matching. The sample taken for sequencing was blood. At the DNA level, the sequence is TGCAGTGCTGGCAAATCCGGGACAAACTATGGCTACACCTTC. This gives the protein CSAGKSGTNYGYTF.